This T cell receptor beta chain was found in a study of CD8 T cells in Susac syndrome. The TEMRA cells underwent FACS enrichment, while the CD8+ and CD4+ T cells underwent negative isolation. Reverse transcription of roughly 0.5 to 1 ug RNA used random hexamers. TCRdb used MiXCR to reprocess the immunoSEQ multiplex PCR reads, holding one entry per CDR3 protein. The repertoire has 85,000 to 130,000 distinct CDR3 sequences, 94% of them found once; the top ten carry about 0.41%. Germline values: CDR1 SNHLY, CDR2 FYNNEI. V lost 7 bases, J lost 1 base, and 9 bases lay in between. This CDR3 is built from 13 residues.

The source of this sequence is a human donor with Susac syndrome. The chain carries TRBV2 and TRBJ2-3, with unresolved D. Sample: CD8+ T cells from PBMCs. The chain's CDR3 is CASTARRTDTQYF. The DNA of the CDR3 is TGTGCCAGCACGGCGCGGCGCACAGATACGCAGTATTTT.